This section outlines one T cell receptor beta chain sequence together with its context. The antigen it recognizes is unknown. Per-base quality was not reported, and no clone a single base away is much larger than it. Only healthy Caucasian donors were included. The twin cohort comprised three pairs of female monozygotic twins, all aged roughly 18 to 29 years. Peripheral blood mononuclear cells were the source from which RNA for the TCR libraries was isolated. The CDR3, from cysteine to phenylalanine, totals 15 residues. The read is trimmed to its CDR3 DNA, 45 bases read in frame from base 1. Trimming removed 3 bases from V and 2 bases from J, leaving 13 bases between the germline ends. Taken from the germline V gene, the CDR1 and CDR2 loops are SGDLS and YYNGEE. The sample originates from a study of identical twins (dated by TCRdb to 2016 to 2017). A note on the overall study: To test whether fetal clonotypes persist, this study deep-sequenced TCR alpha and beta repertoires from monozygotic twins, from unrelated adults of various ages, and from cord blood. To rule out contamination, replicate twin experiments were performed at different times with different library preparation protocols.

Summary of the overall study and its limitations: Invariant T cells such as MAIT and iNKT could partly confound zero-insertion analyses, although diverse VJ usage argued against such confounding for most clonotypes. Compared with coincidental sharing between unrelated individuals, an excess of low generation-probability sequences was observed among out-of-frame TCR alpha sequences shared between twins. Conclusions relied on cross-sectional statistical analysis, since the same donors could not be followed over many years. Abundant cord blood beta clonotypes carried fewer insertions; young adult naive repertoires showed a weaker similar trend, while memory repertoires showed none. In monozygotic twins, recombination models systematically underestimated out-of-frame TCR alpha sharing, but the models matched the sharing seen between unrelated individuals. A weaker excess of twin sharing was found in beta out-of-frame sequences because the signal-to-noise ratio was lowered by fewer shared sequences.

To prepare the library, 5' RACE was applied. The sequencing machine was an Illumina HiSeq 2000. A universal primer binding site was added through template switching, and the final cDNA carried a unique molecular identifier so that TCR cDNA molecules could be counted accurately. Specific primers in the conserved constant-segment region were used to synthesize first-strand cDNA for the TCR alpha and beta chains. Each cDNA library was double barcoded, with a SMART-Mk sample barcode plus Illumina barcodes, to control for contamination. TruSeq adapter sequences, together with Illumina sample barcodes, were added in two successive PCR steps. TCR alpha and beta cDNA libraries were sequenced on the Illumina HiSeq platform with custom primers. Per the original workflow: MiGEC processed the raw reads to extract unique molecular identifiers, while MiXCR was used to determine the CDR3 positions. Recombination models were inferred per individual with the repgenHMM and IGoR tools using an EM algorithm. Shared clonotype analysis was performed with the tcR package in R, normalizing sharing by the product of cloneset sizes. To study raw recombination without the effects of thymic and clonal selection, out-of-frame nonproductive sequences were analyzed. In TCRdb, the public reads were trimmed at Q25 with fastp and aligned with MiXCR, with productive beta chains retained. Each entry is one CDR3 protein sequence, shown with its most common DNA and genes. These V and J calls originate from TCRdb's pipeline instead of the authors' own analysis. For this sample the table gives some 760,000 distinct CDR3 sequences, of which 15% to 20% were detected only once. Around 14% of the sample goes to the ten largest clones.

These sequences were also reported in another study, on T cells expressing NK-cell markers. As the second study states: In sorted CD3+CD56+NKG2C+, CD3+CD56+NKG2C- and CD3+CD56-NKG2C+ T-cell subsets from several donors, TCR beta-chain repertoires were profiled. Among the eight sequenced donors, seven were HCMV-seropositive and one was HCMV-seronegative. In several experiments an anti-gammadeltaTCR antibody was added to restrict sorting to alphabetaTCR-expressing T cells. In a handful of donors, the dominant CD3+CD56+NKG2C+ clonotypes were among the top 10 CD8+ clonotypes and accounted for about 1.0-7.5% of CD8+ T cells. Those dominant clonotypes were again the most abundant among CD3+CD56-NKG2C+ cells in a handful of donors, at roughly 28.3-65%. It remained unclear whether the expanded NKG2C-expressing T cell clones were specific for HCMV antigens. The study sequenced eight donors, all healthy volunteers chosen at random: three men and five women. HCMV-specific IgG was detected in serum with a commercial ELISA kit to determine HCMV serostatus. Bulk peripheral blood T-cell repertoires were additionally sequenced from unsorted PBMC for several donors. MIGEC was used to demultiplex reads and group reads by UMI, and MiTCR was used to assemble and quantify clonotypes. To exclude erroneous sequences, only TCR cDNA sequences supported by at least two reads were retained. Downstream repertoire analysis used the tcR package, and clonotypes were matched across fractions by CDR3 nucleotide sequence plus V segment. VDJmatch was used to annotate antigen specificity against VDJdb, with one amino acid substitution allowed in CDR3.

Sequencing was carried out using PBMCs. This sequence originates from a woman younger than 35 in good health. The sequence is built from TRBV9 and TRBJ2-3; the D segment could be TRBD1, given 5 matching bases. The nucleotide sequence reads as follows: TGTGCCAGCAGCGATCTAGGGGCCTTCACAGATACGCAGTATTTT. Translation gives CASSDLGAFTDTQYF.